The present TCR beta chain was sequenced within a study of vaccination and CD4 T cells after COVID-19. The treatment was: approximately nine-day PBMC culture with coronavirus spike peptide pools or control peptides (ViraFEST assay). Between the trimmed V and J ends, which lost 5 bases and 0 bases, there was a span of 14 bases. CDR1 DFQATT and CDR2 SNEGSKA come from the germline V gene (reference sequence). This CDR3 comprises 15 residues. With regard to this clonotype: As yet, its antigen is unknown.

Regarding the study as a whole: For convalescent patients, 304 of the 307 vaccine-specific clones analyzed were classified as spike mono-reactive.

The Oncomine TCR Beta short-read assay sequenced DNA from cultured CD4+ T cells. Investigators isolated genomic DNA from cultured CD4+ T cells. In TCRdb, the PCR reads were re-called with MiXCR into one record per CDR3 protein. There are about 15,000 distinct CDR3 sequences in the sample; 30% occur only once, and roughly 15% lies in the top ten. This chain connects TRBV20-1 to TRBJ2-1; D could derive from TRBD1 or TRBD2 (5 bases each). The source of this sequence is a human donor with COVID-19. The sequencing sample was made of cultured CD4+ T cells from blood. As DNA, the CDR3 is TGCAGTGCTTTTATAGGGGAGAGCTCCTACAATGAGCAGTTCTTC. Translation: CSAFIGESSYNEQFF.